This T cell receptor (beta chain) was documented in a study of Graves' ophthalmopathy and Graves' hyperthyroidism. Overall study results and limits: Clonotypes were expanded in thyroid at above 0.001 frequency, and most also appeared in blood.

RNA transcripts yielded amplified TCR beta CDR3 regions. First-round RT-PCR relied on HTBI primers, and a second-round multiplex PCR came next. In TCRdb, the multiplex PCR reads were re-called with MiXCR into one record per CDR3 protein. This table holds 300,000 or so distinct CDR3 sequences, about 17% found once. This clonotype came up many times. Its target is not known. V lost 6 bases to trimming and J lost 2 bases; unmatched junction nucleotides: 8. CDR3 size: 15 residues. Germline loops: CDR1 DFQATT, CDR2 SNEGSKA (reference sequence). Sequencing used peripheral blood. This chain connects TRBV20-1 to TRBJ2-5, with 11 nucleotides matching TRBD1. This TCR was recovered from an adult man with Graves' ophthalmopathy. The CDR3 spells CSALRGTGGQETQYF. The CDR3 DNA sequence: TGCAGTGCGCTGCGGGGGACAGGGGGTCAAGAGACCCAGTACTTC.